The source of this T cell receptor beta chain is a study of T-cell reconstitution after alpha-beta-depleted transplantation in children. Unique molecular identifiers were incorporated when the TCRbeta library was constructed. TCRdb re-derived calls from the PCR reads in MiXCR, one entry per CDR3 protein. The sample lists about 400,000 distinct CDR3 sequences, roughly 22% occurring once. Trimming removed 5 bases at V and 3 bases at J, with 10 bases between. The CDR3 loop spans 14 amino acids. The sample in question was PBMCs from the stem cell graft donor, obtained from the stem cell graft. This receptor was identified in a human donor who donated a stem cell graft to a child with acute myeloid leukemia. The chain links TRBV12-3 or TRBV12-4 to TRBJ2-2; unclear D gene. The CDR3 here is CASSPTADTGELFF. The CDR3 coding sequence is TGTGCCAGCAGTCCCACCGCCGACACCGGGGAGCTGTTTTTT.